These 13 T cell receptor beta chains originate from one sample sequenced in a study of T cell changes during pregnancy in multiple sclerosis. Assay: immunoSEQ multiplex PCR; the TCRdb copy retains only in-frame clones and omits some. The profile shows 70,000 to 95,000 clones, around 93% of them singletons. Sequences were derived from peripheral blood, sampled in the third trimester of pregnancy. The receptors originated from a female donor with multiple sclerosis, enrolled in a pregnancy study.

This chain joins TRBV19 and TRBJ2-7, with D perhaps TRBD1 (5 bases). V was shortened by 6 bases and J by 3 bases, with 9 bases between the two germline ends. Germline V gene sequence: CDR1 LNHDA, CDR2 SQIVND (reference sequence). CDR3 length: 12 amino acids. CDR3: CASRGPVYEQYF. Written as DNA, the CDR3 is TGTGCCAGTAGGGGGCCCGTCTACGAGCAGTACTTC.

J is TRBJ2-7 and V is TRBV5-6; 7 bases are shared with TRBD1. Germline-derived CDR1 and CDR2 are SGHDT and YYEEEE. The V segment lost 0 bases and the J segment 5 bases; nucleotides outside the gene matches: 5. The CDR3 is 14 amino acids. CDR3 region: CASSLAYRGDEQYF. In nucleotides, the CDR3 is TGTGCCAGCAGCTTGGCCTACAGGGGCGACGAGCAGTACTTC.

The genes are TRBV9 and TRBJ2-3; 8 bases are shared with TRBD2. CDR1 and CDR2 (germline): SGDLS, YYNGEE. This CDR3 comprises 16 residues. V dropped 0 bases and J dropped 3; count of bases not matched to a gene: 6. The CDR3 DNA reads TGTGCCAGCAGCGTAGCATTAGCGGGGCAAACAGATACGCAGTATTTT. It encodes CASSVALAGQTDTQYF.

The CDR3 coding sequence is TGTGCCAGCAGCGCGGGACTTAGAAGCACAGATACGCAGTATTTT. This gives the protein CASSAGLRSTDTQYF. The V and J genes are TRBV7-6 and TRBJ2-3; a weak D match, TRBD2 (6 bases). This CDR3 region has 15 residues. Germline V gives CDR1 SGHVS, CDR2 FNYEAQ. V was trimmed by 5 bases and J by 0 bases, leaving 12 bases between them.

This chain uses TRBV2 with TRBJ2-1; 7 bases map to TRBD2. The germline CDR1 and CDR2 sequences are SNHLY and FYNNEI. The trim removed 6 bases at V and 4 bases at J, leaving 9 bases unmatched. There are 15 residues in the CDR3. The CDR3 sequence: CASRVGPSGYNEQFF. CDR3 nucleotide sequence: TGTGCCAGCAGGGTCGGGCCTAGCGGTTACAATGAGCAGTTCTTC.

The count of this clone is one. The CDR3 sequence is CASSQEGSRVQPQHF. As DNA, the CDR3 is TGCGCCAGCAGCCAAGAGGGTTCCCGGGTACAGCCCCAGCATTTT. The V and J genes are TRBV4-3 and TRBJ1-5; no reliable D call. V was cut by 0 bases and J by 7 bases, with 13 bases left in between. From germline, CDR1 is LGHNA and CDR2 YSLEER. The CDR3 contains 15 residues.

This sequence joins TRBV5-1 and TRBJ2-1; 7 bases map to TRBD2. V lost 1 base to trimming and J lost 5 bases; unmatched junction nucleotides: 6. The CDR3 length is 15 residues. Per germline, CDR1 SGHRS and CDR2 YFSETQ. CDR3: CASSLLTGGNNEQFF. The CDR3 DNA reads as TGCGCCAGCAGCTTGTTAACGGGAGGTAACAATGAGCAGTTCTTC.

DNA for the CDR3: TGTGCCAGCAGCCCAGTGGGAGGTTACAATGAGCAGTTCTTC. It is translated as CASSPVGGYNEQFF. The V call is TRBV27, the J call TRBJ2-1; D possibly corresponds to TRBD2 (6 bases). This CDR3 is built from 14 residues. Germline assignment: CDR1 MNHEY and CDR2 SMNVEV (reference sequence). V was pared by 6 bases and J by 4 bases, with 13 bases between.

The chain employs TRBV28 and TRBJ2-7, with 7 bases identical to TRBD2. Germline assignment: CDR1 MDHEN and CDR2 SYDVKM. V lost 3 bases, J lost 6 bases, and 14 bases stayed unmatched. The length of the CDR3 is 16 residues. The CDR3 protein is CASSLETGTTLGEQYF. As DNA, the CDR3 is TGTGCCAGCAGTTTGGAAACCGGGACTACCCTGGGCGAGCAGTACTTC.

This clone was counted only a few times. The CDR3: CASIKGAEAFF. The CDR3 nucleotides are TGTGCCTCCATTAAGGGGGCAGAAGCTTTCTTT. The V and J genes are TRBV30 and TRBJ1-1, with 7 bases aligning to TRBD1. Germline CDR1 and CDR2: GTSNPN and SVGIG (reference sequence). Trimming at V came to 7 bases and at J to 8 bases, leaving 7 bases not matched to a gene. There are 11 residues in the CDR3.

This chain joins TRBV5-1 and TRBJ2-1; 7 bases line up with TRBD1. Unmatched junction bases numbered 8, after V lost 4 bases and J lost 4 bases. CDR1 is SGHRS, CDR2 YFSETQ, per germline. This CDR3 contains 15 residues. The CDR3, as DNA: TGCGCCAGCAGCACCTTAGGCAGGGGGTACAATGAGCAGTTCTTC. This sequence encodes CASSTLGRGYNEQFF.

The J gene is TRBJ2-1, the V gene TRBV5-4; 14 bases map to TRBD2. Trimming at V came to 5 bases and at J to 3 bases, leaving 7 bases not matched to a gene. Per germline, CDR1 SGHNT and CDR2 YYREEE (reference sequence). There are 17 residues in the CDR3. The CDR3 here is CASSSGLAGEIYNEQFF. CDR3 coding DNA: TGTGCCAGCAGTTCGGGACTAGCGGGAGAAATCTACAATGAGCAGTTCTTC.

This sequence joins TRBV27 and TRBJ2-5; D is perhaps TRBD2 (6 bases). Germline assignment: CDR1 MNHEY and CDR2 SMNVEV (reference sequence). The V end was cut by 6 bases, the J end by 0 bases, with 14 bases between. The CDR3 consists of 15 residues. The CDR3 bases are TGTGCCAGCAGGCGGAGGGACGCCGACCAAGAGACCCAGTACTTC. Protein product: CASRRRDADQETQYF.